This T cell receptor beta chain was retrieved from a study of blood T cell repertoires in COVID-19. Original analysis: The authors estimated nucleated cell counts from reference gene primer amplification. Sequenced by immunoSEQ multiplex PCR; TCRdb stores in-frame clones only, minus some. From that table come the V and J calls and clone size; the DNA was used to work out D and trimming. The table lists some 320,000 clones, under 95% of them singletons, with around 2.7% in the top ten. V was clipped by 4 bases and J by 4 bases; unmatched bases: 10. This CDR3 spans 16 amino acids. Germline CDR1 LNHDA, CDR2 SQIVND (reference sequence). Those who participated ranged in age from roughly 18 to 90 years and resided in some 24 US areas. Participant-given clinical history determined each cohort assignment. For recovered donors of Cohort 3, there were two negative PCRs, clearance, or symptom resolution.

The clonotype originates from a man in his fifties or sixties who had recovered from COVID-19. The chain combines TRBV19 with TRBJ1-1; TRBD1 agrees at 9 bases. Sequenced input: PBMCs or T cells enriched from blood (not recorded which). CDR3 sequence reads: CASSTKDRGFGTEAFF. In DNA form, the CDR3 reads TGTGCCAGTAGTACCAAGGACAGGGGTTTTGGCACTGAAGCTTTCTTT.